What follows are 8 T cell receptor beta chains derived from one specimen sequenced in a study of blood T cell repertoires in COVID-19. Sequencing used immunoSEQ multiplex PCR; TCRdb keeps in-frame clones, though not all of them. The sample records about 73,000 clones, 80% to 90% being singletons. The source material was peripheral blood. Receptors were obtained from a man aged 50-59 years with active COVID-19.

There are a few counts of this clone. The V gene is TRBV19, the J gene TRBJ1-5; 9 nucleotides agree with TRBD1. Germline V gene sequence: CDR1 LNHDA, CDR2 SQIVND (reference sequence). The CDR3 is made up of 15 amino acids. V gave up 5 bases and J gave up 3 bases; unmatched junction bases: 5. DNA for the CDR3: TGTGCCAGTAGTTTCGGACAGGGGATCAATCAGCCCCAGCATTTT. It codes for CASSFGQGINQPQHF.

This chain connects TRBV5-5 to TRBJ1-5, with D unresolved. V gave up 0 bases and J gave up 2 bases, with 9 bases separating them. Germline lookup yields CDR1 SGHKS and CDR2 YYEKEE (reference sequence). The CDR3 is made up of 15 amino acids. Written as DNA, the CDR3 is TGTGCCAGCAGCTTGGAACCCTCAGGCAATCAGCCCCAGCATTTT. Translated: CASSLEPSGNQPQHF.

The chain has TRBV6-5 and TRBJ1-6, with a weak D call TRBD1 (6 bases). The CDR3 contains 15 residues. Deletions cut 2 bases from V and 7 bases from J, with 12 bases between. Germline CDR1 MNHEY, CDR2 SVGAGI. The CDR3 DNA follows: TGTGCCAGCAGTTACAAGCAGGGGCGGAATTCACCCCTCCACTTT. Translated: CASSYKQGRNSPLHF.

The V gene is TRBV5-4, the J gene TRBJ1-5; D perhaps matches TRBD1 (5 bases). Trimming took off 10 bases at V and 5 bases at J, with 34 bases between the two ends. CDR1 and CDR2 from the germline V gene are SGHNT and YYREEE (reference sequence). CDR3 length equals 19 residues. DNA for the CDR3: TGTGCCGCCCGCCCGGGGCCAGTCTCCCCGCCATGGGGGGATCAGCCCCAGCATTTT. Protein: CAARPGPVSPPWGDQPQHF.

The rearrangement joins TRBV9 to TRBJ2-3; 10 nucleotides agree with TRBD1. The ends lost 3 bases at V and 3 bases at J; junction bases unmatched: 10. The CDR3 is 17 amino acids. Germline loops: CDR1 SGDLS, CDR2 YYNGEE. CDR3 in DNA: TGTGCCAGCAGCGCGTACACCGGGACAGGGGAAACAGATACGCAGTATTTT. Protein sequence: CASSAYTGTGETDTQYF.

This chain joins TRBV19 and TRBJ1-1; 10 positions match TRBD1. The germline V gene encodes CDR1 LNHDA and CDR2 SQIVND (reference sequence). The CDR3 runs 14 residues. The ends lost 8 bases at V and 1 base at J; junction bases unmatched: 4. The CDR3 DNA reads TGTGCCAGTGCCCGACAGGGGGCGAACACTGAAGCTTTCTTT. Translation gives CASARQGANTEAFF.

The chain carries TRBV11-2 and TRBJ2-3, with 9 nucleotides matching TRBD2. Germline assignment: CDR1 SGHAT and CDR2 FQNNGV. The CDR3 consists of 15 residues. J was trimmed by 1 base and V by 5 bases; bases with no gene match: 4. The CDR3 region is CASSGQRGGTDTQYF. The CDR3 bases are TGTGCCAGCAGCGGCCAGCGGGGGGGCACAGATACGCAGTATTTT.

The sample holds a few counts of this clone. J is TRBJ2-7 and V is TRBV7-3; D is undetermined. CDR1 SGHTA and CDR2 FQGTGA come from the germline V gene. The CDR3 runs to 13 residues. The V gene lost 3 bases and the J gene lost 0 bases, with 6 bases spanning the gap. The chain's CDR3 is CASSFSSSYEQYF. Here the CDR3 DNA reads TGTGCCAGCAGCTTTAGCTCCTCCTACGAGCAGTACTTC.